This T cell receptor (beta chain) originates from a study of cytotoxic CD8 clonotypes in ibrutinib-treated CLL (dated by TCRdb to 2020 to 2023). For context, the study as a whole: The cohort had some eleven relapsed/refractory and more than 14 treatment-naive patients; 17 to 18 were IGHV unmutated. Responses were partial in some 24 patients and complete in 2; after median about 70 months follow-up, some 15 stayed in remission and approximately twelve progressed. The response samples were drawn at a median of approximately 12 months into treatment, with a range of roughly 6 to 36 months. On average, each sample yielded some 250,000 productive templates and about 95,000 productive rearrangements. Longitudinal samples were available for about 30% of the 86 trial participants. Cryopreserved peripheral blood mononuclear cells were collected before treatment, at response, and at either disease progression or sustained remission. Every sample from remission and from progressive disease was obtained while the patients were still on ibrutinib. Beyond this particular receptor, the publication reports: Clonality rose at ibrutinib response, remained stable during sustained remission, and dropped back toward baseline at progression. Baseline clonality exceeded that of age-matched healthy donors and correlated strongly with circulating CD8+ T-cell counts. Sampling times were not matched between sustained-remission and progressing patients, and lymph node repertoires were not studied. Public clonotypes were found to be uncommon and were observed to contract or remain stable during treatment; the increase in clonality was shown to reflect expansion of private clonotypes at ibrutinib response.

On this clone: It lacks a known antigen. Nothing much larger sits one base from this clone, and base qualities are not available.

Taken from the germline V gene (reference sequence), the CDR1 and CDR2 loops are LNHDA and SQIVND. A distance of 8 bases separates the germline ends of V and J, which lose 5 bases and 1 base respectively. The CDR3, cysteine through phenylalanine, is 13 amino acids long. CDR3 DNA only is kept here, 39 bases in frame from base 1. Each clonotype received, on average, 10x coverage in deep resolution sequencing performed on a MiSeq, where the target depth lay between 1 in 1 million and 1 in 200,000 T cells. The immunoSEQ hsTCRB Kit was used to generate the TCR beta libraries. For the original study's pipeline: Data were analyzed with ImmunoSEQ Data Assistant and ImmunoSEQ Analyzer, with V, D and J genes assigned per IMGT definitions. Clonality, which ranges from 0 to 1, was calculated by subtracting the normalized Shannon entropy of productive rearrangement frequencies from one. Public clonotype analysis was restricted to overrepresented clonotypes comprising at least 0.05% of each patient's repertoire. Approximately 14 age-matched healthy donor repertoires from immuneACCESS served as clonality controls. This immuneACCESS table, as held by TCRdb, lists in-frame sequences with V and J called but not all clones. Of the missing ones, under half trace to an unresolved V gene in checked studies; the others have no known cause. The DNA gave D and trimming, while V, J and clone size come from that table. Across this sample there are about 68,000 clones, with roughly two thirds seen only once. The ten most abundant clones make up under 6% of the sample.

The intended sense of this specimen's time point label: more than 10 months on ibrutinib. For TCR beta library preparation, 1.5 to 2.5 micrograms of genomic DNA was extracted from cryopreserved PBMCs. High-throughput TCR beta sequencing was performed on longitudinal blood samples from CLL patients receiving ibrutinib monotherapy. The patients took part in an open-label, single-center phase 2 trial of ibrutinib monotherapy. The rearranged segments are TRBV19 and TRBJ1-2; the D gene assignment is ambiguous. The specimen comprised PBMCs, sampled after 12 months of ibrutinib treatment. This TCR derives from a human donor with chronic lymphocytic leukemia. The CDR3 is CASSVQINYGYTF. The sequenced DNA is TGTGCCAGTAGTGTACAGATTAACTATGGCTACACCTTC.